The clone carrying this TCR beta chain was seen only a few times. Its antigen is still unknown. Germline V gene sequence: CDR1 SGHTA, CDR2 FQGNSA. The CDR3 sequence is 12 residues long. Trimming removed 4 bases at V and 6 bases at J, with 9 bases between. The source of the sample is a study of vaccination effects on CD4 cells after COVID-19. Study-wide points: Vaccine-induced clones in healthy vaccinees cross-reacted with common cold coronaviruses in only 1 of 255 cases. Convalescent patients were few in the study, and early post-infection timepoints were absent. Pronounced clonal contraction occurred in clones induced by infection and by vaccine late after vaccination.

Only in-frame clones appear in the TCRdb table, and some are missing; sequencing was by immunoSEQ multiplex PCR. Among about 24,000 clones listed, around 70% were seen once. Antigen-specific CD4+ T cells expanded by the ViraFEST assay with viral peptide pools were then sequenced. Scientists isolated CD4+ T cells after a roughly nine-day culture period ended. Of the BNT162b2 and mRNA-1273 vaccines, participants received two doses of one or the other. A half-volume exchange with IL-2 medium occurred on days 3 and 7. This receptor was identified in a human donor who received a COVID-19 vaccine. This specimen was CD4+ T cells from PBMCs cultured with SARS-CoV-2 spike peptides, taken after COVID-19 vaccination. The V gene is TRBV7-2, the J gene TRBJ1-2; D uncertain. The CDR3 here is CASSSQVDGYTF. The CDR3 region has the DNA TGTGCCAGCAGCTCTCAGGTCGATGGCTACACCTTC.